These 15 T cell receptor beta chains came from one sample sequenced in a study of cytomegalovirus exposure and HLA in healthy donors. The PCR made use of 60 Vbeta and 13 Jbeta primers. Libraries were prepared by immunoSEQ multiplex PCR; TCRdb keeps only in-frame clonotypes and omits some of them. Found here are about 180,000 clones, roughly four fifths of them singletons; the top ten hold around 1.5%. Source material: PBMCs. The receptors were sampled from a man aged 18 to 35 in good health and CMV-seronegative.

In DNA form, the CDR3 reads TGTGCCAGCAGCCAAGCGGGACAGGGCCCCTACGAGCAGTACTTC. Translating gives CASSQAGQGPYEQYF. The J gene is TRBJ2-5, the V gene TRBV4-2, with 9 bases matching TRBD1. The better agreement between TRBJ2-7 and the DNA end casts doubt on the J call. CDR3 length: 15 residues. The germline CDR1 and CDR2 sequences are LGHNA and YNFKEQ.

The chain uses TRBV27 and TRBJ2-2; the D gene is possibly TRBD2 (5 bases). The CDR3 contains 14 residues. Between the trimmed V and J ends, which lost 11 bases and 5 bases, there was a span of 18 bases. From germline, CDR1 is MNHEY and CDR2 SMNVEV (reference sequence). CDR3 DNA: TGTGCCTCAACTCCGGGGTTGGGGACCGGGGAGCTGTTTTTT. Encoded protein: CASTPGLGTGELFF.

This sequence joins TRBV7-9 and TRBJ1-1; no clear D. The length of the CDR3 is 17 residues. Trimming removed 4 bases at V and 3 bases at J, with 21 bases between. Germline V gene sequence: CDR1 SEHNR, CDR2 FQNEAQ (reference sequence). The CDR3 region has the DNA TGTGCCAGCAGCTACGCCGGGAGAAATCTGGGGTACACTGAAGCTTTCTTT. This translates into CASSYAGRNLGYTEAFF.

As for this clone: A read error may produce the germline difference seen at one junction end. CDR3 DNA sequence: TGTGCCGGGAGGGGGGGGACACTGTTAAAGCAGTACTTC. It codes for CAGRGGTLLKQYF. The rearrangement uses TRBV30 and TRBJ2-7; TRBD2 is a possible D gene (7 bases). The CDR3 spans 13 residues. Germline V gene sequence: CDR1 GTSNPN, CDR2 SVGIG (reference sequence).

This clone was seen a single time. This chain connects TRBV7-2 to TRBJ2-4; maybe TRBD1 (6 bases). CDR1 is SGHTA and CDR2 is FQGNSA in the germline V gene. Trimming removed 4 bases at V and 7 bases at J, with 20 bases between. The CDR3 sequence is 16 residues long. CDR3 region: CASSSHRVGGANIQYF. The CDR3 coding sequence is TGTGCCAGCAGCTCCCACAGGGTAGGCGGAGCGAACATTCAGTACTTC.

This clone was counted only a few times. The chain links TRBV28 to TRBJ1-1; weak D call: TRBD1 (6 bases). The CDR3 spans 15 residues. Trimming removed 5 bases from V and 0 bases from J, with 13 bases in between. CDR1 and CDR2 (germline): MDHEN, SYDVKM. Here the CDR3 DNA reads TGTGCCAGCAGTCTTGAACAGGGCGTGAACACTGAAGCTTTCTTT. Translated, it gives CASSLEQGVNTEAFF.

This rearrangement joins TRBV9 to TRBJ2-7, with 10 bases that match TRBD1. With V trimmed by 2 bases and J by 3 bases, 5 bases remained unmatched. In germline, CDR1 is SGDLS, CDR2 YYNGEE. This CDR3 has 15 amino acids. The DNA for the CDR3 is TGTGCCAGCAGCGTCGGGACAGGGGATTTCTACGAGCAGTACTTC. Translated: CASSVGTGDFYEQYF.

The chain is built from TRBV15 and TRBJ2-2; D perhaps matches TRBD2 (6 bases). In germline, CDR1 is LNHNV, CDR2 YYDKDF (reference sequence). The CDR3 is 18 amino acids. V was pared by 0 bases and J by 7 bases, with 21 bases between. The CDR3 nucleotides read TGTGCCACCAGCAGAGATCCGGCCCTAGCGACTGGGAACGGGGAGCTGTTTTTT. This encodes CATSRDPALATGNGELFF.

V gene TRBV29-1 combines with J gene TRBJ2-5, with 7 bases that match TRBD2. The CDR3 length is 13 residues. J lost 7 bases, V lost 8 bases, and 13 bases had no gene match. CDR1 and CDR2 from the germline V gene are SQVTM and ANQGSEA. The CDR3 DNA follows: TGCAGCCTCCGACAAGGCGGGGAGGGGACCCAGTACTTC. The encoded protein is CSLRQGGEGTQYF.

The CDR3 loop reads CASSLAGGFYNEQFF. The DNA for the CDR3 is TGTGCCAGCAGCTTGGCAGGGGGCTTTTACAATGAGCAGTTCTTC. The genes are TRBV7-3 and TRBJ2-1; 8 bases are shared with TRBD1. Germline V gene data show CDR1 as SGHTA and CDR2 as FQGTGA. J gave up 4 bases and V 3 bases, and 5 bases lay outside the gene matches. The CDR3 has 15 amino acids.

The chain is built from TRBV6-4 and TRBJ2-3; D is perhaps TRBD2 (7 bases). The germline V gene has CDR1 MRHNA and CDR2 SNTAGT. Trimming stripped 6 bases from V and 0 bases from J, with 16 bases between. This CDR3 is 16 amino acids long. CDR3 sequence (DNA): TGTGCCAGCAGCGCCAGAGGGGGGGGTAGCACAGATACGCAGTATTTT. Amino acid sequence: CASSARGGGSTDTQYF.

This clone was counted between two and nine times. The chain is built from TRBV4-1 and TRBJ1-4; a possible D gene is TRBD1 (6 bases). Per the germline V gene, CDR1 is MGHRA and CDR2 is YSYEKL. The germline V and J ends were trimmed by 1 base and 14 bases, with 14 bases remaining between them. The CDR3 runs 13 residues. The chain's CDR3 is CASSQVGTHNLFF. The DNA for the CDR3 is TGCGCCAGCAGCCAAGTCGGGACACATAACCTGTTTTTT.

This clone has more than one count but fewer than ten. The chain couples TRBV11-2 to TRBJ2-7; TRBD2 aligns across 15 bases. Per the germline V gene, CDR1 is SGHAT and CDR2 is FQNNGV. The V gene end was trimmed by 6 bases and the J gene end by 2 bases; junction bases not matched to a gene: 2. The CDR3 sequence is 15 residues long. CDR3 sequence reads: CASSGTSGGPYEQYF. CDR3 sequence (DNA): TGTGCCAGCAGTGGGACTAGCGGGGGGCCCTACGAGCAGTACTTC.

The V call is TRBV28, the J call TRBJ2-7, with 8 bases lining up with TRBD1. The CDR3 sequence is 15 residues long. V lost 1 base to trimming and J lost 0 bases; unmatched junction nucleotides: 2. The germline gives CDR1 MDHEN, CDR2 SYDVKM. The CDR3 region has the DNA TGTGCCAGCAGTTTATTAACAGGGGGCTCCTACGAGCAGTACTTC. Translation: CASSLLTGGSYEQYF.

The genes are TRBV7-6 and TRBJ2-1; D perhaps matches TRBD2 (6 bases). The CDR3 consists of 16 residues. V was cut by 4 bases and J by 4 bases, with 17 bases left in between. Germline loops: CDR1 SGHVS, CDR2 FNYEAQ. The CDR3 bases are TGTGCCAGCAGCTCCGGCGGCGGGATTCTTTACAATGAGCAGTTCTTC. Its protein is CASSSGGGILYNEQFF. Looking up the rest from reference TRBV7-6 and TRBJ2-1 gives the full variable domain: GAGVSQSPRYKVTKRGQDVALRCDPISGHVSLYWYRQALGQGPEFLTYFNYEAQQDKSGLPNDRFSAERPEGSISTLTIQRTEQRDSAMYRCASSSGGGILYNEQFFGPGTRLTVL.